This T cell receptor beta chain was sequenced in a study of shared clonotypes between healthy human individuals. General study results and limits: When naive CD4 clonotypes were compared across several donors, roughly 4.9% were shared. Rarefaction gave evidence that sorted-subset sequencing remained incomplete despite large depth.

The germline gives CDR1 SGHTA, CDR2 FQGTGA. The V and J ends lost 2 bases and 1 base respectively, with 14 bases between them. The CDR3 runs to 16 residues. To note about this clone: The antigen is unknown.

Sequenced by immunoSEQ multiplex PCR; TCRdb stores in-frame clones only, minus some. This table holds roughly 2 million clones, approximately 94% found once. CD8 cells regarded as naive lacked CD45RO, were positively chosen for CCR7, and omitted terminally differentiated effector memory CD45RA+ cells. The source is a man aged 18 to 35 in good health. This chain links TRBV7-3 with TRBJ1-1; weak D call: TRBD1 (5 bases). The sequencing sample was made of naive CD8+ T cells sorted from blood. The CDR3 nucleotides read TGTGCCAGCAGCTTACAGGTGTTGGGACCGAACACTGAAGCTTTCTTT. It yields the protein CASSLQVLGPNTEAFF. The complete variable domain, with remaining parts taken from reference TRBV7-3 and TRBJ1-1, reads GAGVSQTPSNKVTEKGKYVELRCDPISGHTALYWYRQSLGQGPEFLIYFQGTGAADDSGLPNDRFFAVRPEGSVSTLKIQRTERGDSAVYLCASSLQVLGPNTEAFFGQGTRLTVV.